This T cell receptor (beta chain) comes out of a study of cytomegalovirus exposure and HLA in healthy donors. CDR1 is MDHEN and CDR2 is SYDVKM in the germline V gene. Trimming left V 6 bases short and J 7 bases short, with 10 bases between. This CDR3 is 12 amino acids long. Study-level findings and limits: In vitro data verified three CMV-associated chains as specific for CMV antigens.

PCR employed 60 Vbeta and 13 Jbeta primers. TCRdb's table, derived via immunoSEQ multiplex PCR, lists solely in-frame clones and lacks some. Among 90,000 to 140,000 clones listed, more than 60% were seen once. A word on this clone: What it binds is not known.

The TCR comes from a man in his thirties or forties in good health and CMV-seronegative. V is TRBV28 and J is TRBJ2-1; D gene unclear. The source material was PBMCs. CDR3 coding DNA: TGTGCCAGCAGCTCCAGGATTAATGAGCAGTTCTTC. Translating gives CASSSRINEQFF.